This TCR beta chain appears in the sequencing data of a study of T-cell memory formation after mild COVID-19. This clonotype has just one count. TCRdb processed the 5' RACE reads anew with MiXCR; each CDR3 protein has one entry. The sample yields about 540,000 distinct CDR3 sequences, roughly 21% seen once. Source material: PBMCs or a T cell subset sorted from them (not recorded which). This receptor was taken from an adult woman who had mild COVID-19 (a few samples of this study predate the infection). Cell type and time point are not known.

The CDR3 region is CASSLGGPLNNEQFF. The CDR3 region has the DNA TGTGCCAGCAGCTTAGGGGGGCCGCTCAACAATGAGCAGTTCTTC. This chain uses TRBV11-3 with TRBJ2-1; a weak D match, TRBD1 (6 bases). Germline CDR1 reads SGHNT; CDR2 reads YENEEA. The CDR3 extends over 15 amino acids. V was trimmed by 1 base and J by 5 bases, leaving 12 bases between them.